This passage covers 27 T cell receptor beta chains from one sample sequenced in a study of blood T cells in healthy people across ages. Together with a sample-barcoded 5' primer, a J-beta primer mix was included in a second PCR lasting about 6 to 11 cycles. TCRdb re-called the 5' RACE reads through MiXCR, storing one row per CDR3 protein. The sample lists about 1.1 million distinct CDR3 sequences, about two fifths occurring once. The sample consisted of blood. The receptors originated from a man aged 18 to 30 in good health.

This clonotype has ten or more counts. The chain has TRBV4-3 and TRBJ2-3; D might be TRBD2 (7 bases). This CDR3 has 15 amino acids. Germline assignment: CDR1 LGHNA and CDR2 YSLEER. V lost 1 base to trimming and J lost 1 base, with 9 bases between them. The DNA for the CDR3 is TGCGCCAGCAGCCAAGCGCGGGGGCGCACAGATACGCAGTATTTT. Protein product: CASSQARGRTDTQYF.

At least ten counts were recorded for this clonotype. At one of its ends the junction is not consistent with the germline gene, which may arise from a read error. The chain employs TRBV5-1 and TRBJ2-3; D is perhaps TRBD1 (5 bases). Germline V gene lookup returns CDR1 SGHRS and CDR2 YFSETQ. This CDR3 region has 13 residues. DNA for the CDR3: TGTGCCAGCAGTTTCAGGGACACAGATACGCAGTATTTT. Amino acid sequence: CASSFRDTDTQYF.

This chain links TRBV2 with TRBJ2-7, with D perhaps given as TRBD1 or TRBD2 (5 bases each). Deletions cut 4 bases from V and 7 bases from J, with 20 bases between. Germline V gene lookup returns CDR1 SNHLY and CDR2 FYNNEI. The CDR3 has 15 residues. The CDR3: CASSVEGPSYNEQYF. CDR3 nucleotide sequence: TGTGCCAGCAGTGTCGAGGGGCCCTCCTACAATGAGCAGTACTTC.

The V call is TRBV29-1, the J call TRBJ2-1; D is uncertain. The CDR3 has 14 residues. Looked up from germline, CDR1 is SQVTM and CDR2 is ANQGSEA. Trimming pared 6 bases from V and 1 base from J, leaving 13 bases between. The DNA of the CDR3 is TGCAGCGTCCCCGGGCCCTATTCCTACAATGAGCAGTTCTTC. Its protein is CSVPGPYSYNEQFF.

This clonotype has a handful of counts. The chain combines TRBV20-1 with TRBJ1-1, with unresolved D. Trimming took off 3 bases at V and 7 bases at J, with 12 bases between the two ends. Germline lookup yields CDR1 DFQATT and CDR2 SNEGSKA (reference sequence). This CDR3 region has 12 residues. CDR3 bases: TGCAGTGCTAGTGGTAGGGCGGATGAAGCTTTCTTT. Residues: CSASGRADEAFF.

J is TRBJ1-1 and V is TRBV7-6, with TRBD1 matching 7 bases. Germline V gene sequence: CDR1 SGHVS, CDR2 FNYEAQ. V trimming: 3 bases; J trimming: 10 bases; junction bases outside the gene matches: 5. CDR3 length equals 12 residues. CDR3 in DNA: TGTGCCAGCAGCTTGTTACAGGGGACAGCTTTCTTT. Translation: CASSLLQGTAFF.

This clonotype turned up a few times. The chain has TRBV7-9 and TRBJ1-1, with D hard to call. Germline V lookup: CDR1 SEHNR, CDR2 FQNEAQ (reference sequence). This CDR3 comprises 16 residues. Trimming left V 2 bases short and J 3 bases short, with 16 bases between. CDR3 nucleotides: TGTGCCAGCAGCTTAAGAAGGTACCTCGGGGACACTGAAGCTTTCTTT. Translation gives CASSLRRYLGDTEAFF. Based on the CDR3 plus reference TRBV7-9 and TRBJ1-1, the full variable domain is DTGVSQNPRHKITKRGQNVTFRCDPISEHNRLYWYRQTLGQGPEFLTYFQNEAQLEKSRLLSDRFSAERPKGSFSTLEIQRTEQGDSAMYLCASSLRRYLGDTEAFFGQGTRLTVV.

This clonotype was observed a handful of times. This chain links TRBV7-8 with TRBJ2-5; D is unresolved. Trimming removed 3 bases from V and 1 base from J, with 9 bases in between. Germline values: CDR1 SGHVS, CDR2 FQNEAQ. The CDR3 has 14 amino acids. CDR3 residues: CASSFGWPQETQYF. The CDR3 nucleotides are TGTGCCAGCAGCTTTGGATGGCCCCAAGAGACCCAGTACTTC.

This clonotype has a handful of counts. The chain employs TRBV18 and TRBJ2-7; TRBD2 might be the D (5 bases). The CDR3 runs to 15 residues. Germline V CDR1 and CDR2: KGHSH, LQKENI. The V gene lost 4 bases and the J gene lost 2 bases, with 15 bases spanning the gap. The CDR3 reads CASSLAAGLTYEQYF. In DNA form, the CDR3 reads TGTGCCAGCTCACTTGCGGCGGGTCTTACCTACGAGCAGTACTTC.

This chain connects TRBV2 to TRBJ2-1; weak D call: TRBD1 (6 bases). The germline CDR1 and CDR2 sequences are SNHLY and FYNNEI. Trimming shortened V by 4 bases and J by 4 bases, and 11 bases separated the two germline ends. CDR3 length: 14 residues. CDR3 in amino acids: CASSGLQGYNEQFF. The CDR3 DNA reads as TGTGCCAGCAGTGGTCTCCAGGGGTACAATGAGCAGTTCTTC.

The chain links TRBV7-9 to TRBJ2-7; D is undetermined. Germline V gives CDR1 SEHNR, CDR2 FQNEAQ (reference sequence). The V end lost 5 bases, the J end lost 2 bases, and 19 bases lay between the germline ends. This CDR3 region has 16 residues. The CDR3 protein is CASSAITPAHAYEQYF. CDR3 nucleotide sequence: TGTGCCAGCAGCGCCATAACCCCGGCCCATGCCTACGAGCAGTACTTC.

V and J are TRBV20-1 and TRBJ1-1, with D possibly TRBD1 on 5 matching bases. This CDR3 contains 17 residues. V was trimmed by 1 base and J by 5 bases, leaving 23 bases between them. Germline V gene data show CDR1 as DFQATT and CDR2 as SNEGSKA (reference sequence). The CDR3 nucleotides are TGCAGTGCTAGAGCCTTCGCCCGGATTTATGGGGGGACTGAAGCTTTCTTT. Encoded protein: CSARAFARIYGGTEAFF.

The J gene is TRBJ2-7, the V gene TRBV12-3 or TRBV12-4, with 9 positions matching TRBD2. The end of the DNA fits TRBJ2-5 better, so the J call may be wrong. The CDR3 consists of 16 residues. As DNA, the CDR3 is TGTGCCAGCAGACACGGAGCTAGCGGGACGGGAGAGACCCAGTACTTC. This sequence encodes CASRHGASGTGETQYF.

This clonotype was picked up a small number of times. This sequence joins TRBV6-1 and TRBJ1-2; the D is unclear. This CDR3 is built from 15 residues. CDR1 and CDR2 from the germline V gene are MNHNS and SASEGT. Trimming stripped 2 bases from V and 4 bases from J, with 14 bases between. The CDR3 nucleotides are TGTGCCAGCAGTGAAAGCCACGAAAGGTTCTATGGCTACACCTTC. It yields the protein CASSESHERFYGYTF.

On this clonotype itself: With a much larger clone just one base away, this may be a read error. The CDR3 here is CASSLVPGPPYEQFF. The CDR3 bases are TGCGCCAGCAGCTTGGTTCCAGGCCCCCCCTACGAGCAGTTCTTC. This chain links TRBV5-1 with TRBJ2-1; D unresolved. V shed 0 bases and J shed 10 bases, with 17 bases lying between them. Germline V lookup: CDR1 SGHRS, CDR2 YFSETQ. The CDR3 is 15 amino acids.

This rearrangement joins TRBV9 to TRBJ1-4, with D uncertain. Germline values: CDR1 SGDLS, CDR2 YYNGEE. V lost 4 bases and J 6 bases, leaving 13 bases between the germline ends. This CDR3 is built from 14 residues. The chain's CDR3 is CASSPRLWDEKLFF. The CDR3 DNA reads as TGTGCCAGCAGCCCCCGTCTTTGGGATGAAAAACTGTTTTTT.

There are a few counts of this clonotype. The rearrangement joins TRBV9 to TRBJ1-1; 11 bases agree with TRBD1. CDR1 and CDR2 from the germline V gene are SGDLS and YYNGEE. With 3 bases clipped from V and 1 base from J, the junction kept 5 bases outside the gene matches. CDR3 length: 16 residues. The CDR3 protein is CASSDGQGAQNTEAFF. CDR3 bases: TGTGCCAGCAGCGACGGACAGGGGGCACAGAACACTGAAGCTTTCTTT.

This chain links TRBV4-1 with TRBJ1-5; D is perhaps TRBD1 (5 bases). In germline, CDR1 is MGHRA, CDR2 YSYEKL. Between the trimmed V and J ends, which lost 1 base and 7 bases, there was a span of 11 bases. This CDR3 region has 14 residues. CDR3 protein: CASSQVGLTQPQHF. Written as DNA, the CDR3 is TGCGCCAGCAGCCAAGTGGGACTCACGCAGCCCCAGCATTTT.

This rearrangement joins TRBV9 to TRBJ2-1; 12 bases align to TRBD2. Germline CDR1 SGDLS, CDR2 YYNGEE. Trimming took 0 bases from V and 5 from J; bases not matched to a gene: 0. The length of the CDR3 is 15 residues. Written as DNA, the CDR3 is TGTGCCAGCAGCGTAGGGACTAGCGGGGACAATGAGCAGTTCTTC. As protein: CASSVGTSGDNEQFF. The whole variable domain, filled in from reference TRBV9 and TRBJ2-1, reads DSGVTQTPKHLITATGQRVTLRCSPRSGDLSVYWYQQSLDQGLQFLIQYYNGEERAKGNILERFSAQQFPDLHSELNLSSLELGDSALYFCASSVGTSGDNEQFFGPGTRLTVL.

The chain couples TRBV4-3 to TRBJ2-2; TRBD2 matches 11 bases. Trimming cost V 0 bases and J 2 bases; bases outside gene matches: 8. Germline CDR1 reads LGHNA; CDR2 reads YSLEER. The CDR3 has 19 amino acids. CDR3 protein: CASSQDLTSGALNTGELFF. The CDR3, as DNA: TGCGCCAGCAGCCAAGACCTGACTAGCGGGGCCCTTAACACCGGGGAGCTGTTTTTT.

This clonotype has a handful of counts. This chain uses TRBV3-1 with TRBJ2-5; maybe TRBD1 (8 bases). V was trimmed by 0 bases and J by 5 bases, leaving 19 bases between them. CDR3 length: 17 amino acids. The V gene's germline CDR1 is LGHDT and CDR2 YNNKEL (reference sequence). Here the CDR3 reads CASSQERRDRTRETQYF. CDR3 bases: TGTGCCAGCAGCCAAGAAAGACGGGACAGGACTAGGGAGACCCAGTACTTC.

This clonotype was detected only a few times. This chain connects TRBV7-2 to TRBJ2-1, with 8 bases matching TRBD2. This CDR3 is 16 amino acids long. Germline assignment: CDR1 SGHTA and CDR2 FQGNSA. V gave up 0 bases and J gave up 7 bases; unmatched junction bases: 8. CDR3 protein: CASSLAGSGVGNEQFF. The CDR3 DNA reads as TGTGCCAGCAGCTTAGCTGGTAGCGGGGTGGGGAATGAGCAGTTCTTC.

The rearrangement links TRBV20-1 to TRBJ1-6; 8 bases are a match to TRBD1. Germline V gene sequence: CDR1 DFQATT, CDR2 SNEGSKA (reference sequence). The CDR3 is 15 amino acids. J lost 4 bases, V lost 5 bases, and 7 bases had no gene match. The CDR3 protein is CSAQDQGAYNSPLHF. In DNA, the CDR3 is TGCAGTGCTCAAGACCAGGGGGCTTATAATTCACCCCTCCACTTT.

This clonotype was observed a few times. The chain's CDR3 is CASFQGGYEKLFF. CDR3 DNA sequence: TGTGCCAGCTTCCAGGGGGGTTATGAAAAACTGTTTTTT. The chain recombines TRBV12-3 or TRBV12-4 with TRBJ1-4; 7 nucleotides match TRBD1. CDR3 length: 13 residues. J was trimmed by 6 bases and V by 8 bases; bases with no gene match: 6.

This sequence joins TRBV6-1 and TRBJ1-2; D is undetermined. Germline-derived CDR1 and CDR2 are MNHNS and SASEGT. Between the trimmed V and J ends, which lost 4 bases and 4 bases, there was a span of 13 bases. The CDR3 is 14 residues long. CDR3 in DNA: TGTGCCAGCAGTGGTAGGGTTATCTCCTATGGCTACACCTTC. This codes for CASSGRVISYGYTF.

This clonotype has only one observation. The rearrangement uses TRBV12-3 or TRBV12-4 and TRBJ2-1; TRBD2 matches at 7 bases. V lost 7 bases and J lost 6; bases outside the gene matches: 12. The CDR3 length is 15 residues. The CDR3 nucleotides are TGTGCCAGCAACCCGGAGGGAGGGATTGGCAATGAGCAGTTCTTC. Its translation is CASNPEGGIGNEQFF.

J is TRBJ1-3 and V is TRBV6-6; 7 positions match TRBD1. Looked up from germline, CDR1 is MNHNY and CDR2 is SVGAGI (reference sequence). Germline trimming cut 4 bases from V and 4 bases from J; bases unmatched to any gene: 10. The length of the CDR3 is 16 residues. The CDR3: CASSFRNRGTGNTIYF. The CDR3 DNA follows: TGTGCCAGCAGTTTCCGGAACAGGGGAACGGGAAACACCATATATTTT.